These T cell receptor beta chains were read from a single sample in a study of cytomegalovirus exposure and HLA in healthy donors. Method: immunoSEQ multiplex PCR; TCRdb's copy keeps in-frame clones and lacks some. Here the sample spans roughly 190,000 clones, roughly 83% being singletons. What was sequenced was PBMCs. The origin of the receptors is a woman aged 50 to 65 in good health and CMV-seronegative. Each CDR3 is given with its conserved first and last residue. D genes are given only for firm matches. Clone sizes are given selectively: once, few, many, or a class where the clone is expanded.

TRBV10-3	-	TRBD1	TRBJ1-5	TGTGCCATCAGGAGGACAGGGGACAATCAGCCCCAGCATTTT	CAIRRTGDNQPQHF
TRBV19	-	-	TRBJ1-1	TGTGCCAGTACCCAAGGAGGGTTCAACACTGAAGCTTTCTTT	CASTQGGFNTEAFF
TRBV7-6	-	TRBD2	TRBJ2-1	TGTGCCAGCAGCTTCCGACTAGCGGGGGGGCGGGACAATGTGGGGCAGTTCTTC	CASSFRLAGGRDNVGQFF
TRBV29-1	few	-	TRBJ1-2	TGCAGCGTTGATGGACACCCCTATGGCTACACCTTC	CSVDGHPYGYTF
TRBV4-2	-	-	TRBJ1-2	TGTGCCAGCAGCCAAGATCGGGGAAACTATGGCTACACCTTC	CASSQDRGNYGYTF
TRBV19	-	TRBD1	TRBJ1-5	TGTGCCAGTAGTATACATGATGGGACAGGGAGGGCCTATAGCAATCAGCCCCAGCATTTT	CASSIHDGTGRAYSNQPQHF
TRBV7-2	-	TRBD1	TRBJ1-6	TGTGCCAGCAGCTTATCATGGACAGGGGTAAATTCACCCCTCCACTTT	CASSLSWTGVNSPLHF
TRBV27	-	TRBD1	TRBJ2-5	TGTGCCAGCAGTTTATCGGGCTTGGGACAGGACATCAAAGAGACCCAGTACTTC	CASSLSGLGQDIKETQYF
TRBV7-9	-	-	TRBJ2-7	TGTTCCAGCAGCATAACAGGGAGTAAGTACGAGCAGTACTTC	CSSSITGSKYEQYF
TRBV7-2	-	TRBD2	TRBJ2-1	TGTGCCAGCAGAAGCGGGGGGAGCAATGAGCAGTTCTTC	CASRSGGSNEQFF
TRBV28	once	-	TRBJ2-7	TGTGCCAGCTGTCCGAGTTCCTACGAGCAGTACTTC	CASCPSSYEQYF
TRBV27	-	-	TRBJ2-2	TGTGCCAGCAGTTTCCGCAGGGTAGGGTGGGGGGAGCTGTTTTTT	CASSFRRVGWGELFF
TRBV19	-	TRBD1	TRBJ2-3	TGTGCCAGTAGTATCCGGACAGGGGGGACGTCAGATACGCAGTATTTT	CASSIRTGGTSDTQYF
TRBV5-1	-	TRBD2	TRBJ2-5	TGCGCCAGCAGCCCGGGACTAGCGGGAGTAGAGACCCAGTACTTC	CASSPGLAGVETQYF
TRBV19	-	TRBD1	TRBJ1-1	TGTGCCAGTAGTAACAGGGGGCAGGACACTGAAGCTTTCTTT	CASSNRGQDTEAFF
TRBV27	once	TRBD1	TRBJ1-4	TGTGCCAGCAGTTTAGAGAGGGGGCGGAATGAAAAACTGTTTTTT	CASSLERGRNEKLFF
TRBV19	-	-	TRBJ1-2	TGTGCCAGTAGTATATCGGCAGGATCCTATGGCTACACCTTC	CASSISAGSYGYTF
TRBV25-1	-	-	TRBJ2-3	TGTGCCAGTTTACAGCGGACCACAGATACGCAGTATTTT	CASLQRTTDTQYF
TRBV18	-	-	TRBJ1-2	TGTGCCAGCTCACCAGCACCCGCGGGTGGCTACACCTTC	CASSPAPAGGYTF
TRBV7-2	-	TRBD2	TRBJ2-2	TGTGCCAGCAGCTTACCGGGACTAGCGGGAGGGCCCGGGGAGCTGTTTTTT	CASSLPGLAGGPGELFF
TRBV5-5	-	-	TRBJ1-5	TGTGCCAGCAGCTTGGCCGACAGTAGCAATCAGCCCCAGCATTTT	CASSLADSSNQPQHF
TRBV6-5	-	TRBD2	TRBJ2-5	TGTGCCAGCAGGGGGTCGGGGAGGGGAGAGACCCAGTACTTC	CASRGSGRGETQYF